What follows describes a single T cell receptor beta chain. This sample is drawn from a study of identifying expanded T cells in peripheral blood. The CDR3 totals 17 residues. Deletions cut 2 bases from V and 8 bases from J, with 22 bases between. Germline lookup yields CDR1 SGHDN and CDR2 FVKESK. Some clones are missing from TCRdb's copy, which holds only in-frame ones; the method was immunoSEQ multiplex PCR. This sample yields more than 50,000 clones, of which around four fifths are seen a single time; 19% belongs to the top ten. The TCR comes from a person aged 18-69 years in good health. This rearrangement joins TRBV14 to TRBJ2-1; D is tentatively TRBD1 or TRBD2 (5 bases each). Specimen: blood. The DNA for the CDR3 is TGTGCCAGCAGCCAAATTTGGGGGTCCAGGGTAAGCGATGAGCAGTTCTTC. Protein product: CASSQIWGSRVSDEQFF.